One and the same sample provided the 32 T cell receptor beta chains below, sequenced in a study of blood T cell repertoires in COVID-19. Here immunoSEQ multiplex PCR was the method, and the copy in TCRdb shows in-frame clones only, minus some. The table includes under 200,000 clones, around nine tenths detected once. The sample was peripheral blood. These receptors all stem from a man aged 50 or older with acute or convalescent COVID-19.

The rearrangement links TRBV5-8 to TRBJ2-2, with 7 nucleotides matching TRBD1. The CDR3 extends over 16 amino acids. Trimming took 0 bases from V and 5 from J; bases not matched to a gene: 7. Germline CDR1 is SGHTS and CDR2 is YDEGEE. The CDR3 nucleotides are TGTGCCAGCAGCTTGGACGCCAGGGGGAGTACCGGGGAGCTGTTTTTT. This gives the protein CASSLDARGSTGELFF. Drawing the rest from reference TRBV5-8 and TRBJ2-2, the complete variable domain is EAGVTQSPTHLIKTRGQQATLRCSPISGHTSVYWYQQALGLGLQFLLWYDEGEERNRGNFPPRFSGRQFPNYSSELNVNALELEDSALYLCASSLDARGSTGELFFGEGSRLTVL.

The chain is built from TRBV5-5 and TRBJ1-3; D might be TRBD1 (6 bases). With 0 bases removed from V and 4 bases from J, the gap between germline ends came to 11 bases. Germline assignment: CDR1 SGHKS and CDR2 YYEKEE (reference sequence). The CDR3 consists of 15 residues. The CDR3 region is CASSLVGTLGNTIYF. The DNA of the CDR3 is TGTGCCAGCAGCTTGGTCGGGACACTCGGAAACACCATATATTTT.

The gene calls are TRBV28 and TRBJ2-7, with D possibly being TRBD1 (8 bases). The CDR3 has 14 residues. Trimming left V 6 bases short and J 3 bases short, with 15 bases between. Germline CDR1 is MDHEN and CDR2 is SYDVKM. CDR3 nucleotide sequence: TGTGCCAGCAGGAGAACAGGGGGGGGCTACGAGCAGTACTTC. It encodes CASRRTGGGYEQYF. Looking up the rest from reference TRBV28 and TRBJ2-7 gives the full variable domain: DVKVTQSSRYLVKRTGEKVFLECVQDMDHENMFWYRQDPGLGLRLIYFSYDVKMKEKGDIPEGYSVSREKKERFSLILESASTNQTSMYLCASRRTGGGYEQYFGPGTRLTVT.

The J gene is TRBJ2-7, the V gene TRBV2; 7 positions agree with TRBD1. Germline V gives CDR1 SNHLY, CDR2 FYNNEI. Trimming took 4 bases from V and 6 from J; bases not matched to a gene: 9. The CDR3 length is 14 residues. The CDR3 DNA follows: TGTGCCAGCAGTGGACAGGGTGAGGTGGGCGAGCAGTACTTC. It codes for CASSGQGEVGEQYF.

The chain uses TRBV25-1 and TRBJ1-3; D gene ambiguous. The CDR3 is made up of 13 amino acids. Between the trimmed V and J ends, which lost 3 bases and 11 bases, there was a span of 14 bases. CDR1 and CDR2 from the germline V gene are MGHDK and SYGVNS. CDR3 sequence: CASSDTDISSIYF. The CDR3 DNA follows: TGTGCCAGCAGTGATACCGATATTAGCTCCATATATTTT.

The sample holds one count of this clone. The rearrangement uses TRBV10-1 and TRBJ2-5; 10 bases align to TRBD1. The CDR3 is 17 amino acids. CDR1 is WNHNN and CDR2 is SYGVQD in the germline V gene (reference sequence). Unmatched junction bases numbered 6, after V lost 0 bases and J lost 2 bases. CDR3 in amino acids: CASSESKGQGFQETQYF. CDR3 DNA sequence: TGCGCCAGCAGTGAGTCGAAGGGACAGGGGTTTCAAGAGACCCAGTACTTC.

The chain combines TRBV6-6 with TRBJ2-1; D is undetermined. V lost 6 bases and J lost 9, with 15 bases in between. The germline gives CDR1 MNHNY, CDR2 SVGAGI (reference sequence). The CDR3 is 13 amino acids. The CDR3 spells CASRAGDLGEQFF. CDR3 bases: TGTGCCAGCAGGGCCGGAGACTTGGGTGAGCAGTTCTTC.

In this sample, this clone turned up a few times. The chain recombines TRBV5-6 with TRBJ2-3; TRBD2 aligns across 8 bases. Germline CDR1 and CDR2: SGHDT and YYEEEE. V gave up 3 bases and J gave up 2 bases; unmatched junction bases: 11. CDR3 length: 17 amino acids. The CDR3 nucleotides are TGTGCCAGCAGCTCCCTGATGACTAGCGTGGTCACAGATACGCAGTATTTT. It translates to CASSSLMTSVVTDTQYF. The full variable domain, with the rest looked up from reference TRBV5-6 and TRBJ2-3, is DAGVTQSPTHLIKTRGQQVTLRCSPKSGHDTVSWYQQALGQGPQFIFQYYEEEERQRGNFPDRFSGHQFPNYSSELNVNALLLGDSALYLCASSSLMTSVVTDTQYFGPGTRLTVL.

V gene TRBV28 combines with J gene TRBJ2-1, with unresolved D. V lost 3 bases, J lost 7 bases, and 10 bases lay in between. The CDR3 totals 13 residues. CDR1 is MDHEN and CDR2 is SYDVKM in the germline V gene. Here the CDR3 DNA reads TGTGCCAGCAGTTTTTTTTTCGGGAATGAGCAGTTCTTC. Its protein is CASSFFFGNEQFF.

The J gene is TRBJ2-7, the V gene TRBV7-2; 12 positions agree with TRBD2. CDR1 SGHTA and CDR2 FQGNSA come from the germline V gene. Trimming removed 5 bases from V and 4 bases from J; junction bases left unmatched: 12. The CDR3 spans 17 residues. CDR3 amino acids: CASSAGGLAGGGYEQYF. CDR3 bases: TGTGCCAGCAGCGCCGGAGGGCTAGCGGGAGGGGGTTACGAGCAGTACTTC.

CDR3 nucleotides: TGTGCCAGCAGTGAGGTAGCGGGAGGCCCCACAAAAAACATTCAGTACTTC. Translated, it gives CASSEVAGGPTKNIQYF. This rearrangement joins TRBV6-1 to TRBJ2-4; TRBD2 agrees at 10 bases. Germline V lookup: CDR1 MNHNS, CDR2 SASEGT. The trim removed 3 bases at V and 4 bases at J, leaving 9 bases unmatched. The CDR3 totals 17 residues.

The V and J genes are TRBV6-6 and TRBJ1-4; a weak D match, TRBD1 (5 bases). The CDR3 is made up of 14 amino acids. V gave up 6 bases and J gave up 0 bases, with 8 bases separating them. The germline gives CDR1 MNHNY, CDR2 SVGAGI (reference sequence). The CDR3 region is CASSRGTTNEKLFF. CDR3 DNA sequence: TGTGCCAGCAGCCGGGGGACAACTAATGAAAAACTGTTTTTT.

V gene TRBV5-1 combines with J gene TRBJ1-1, with D tentatively TRBD1 (6 bases). The CDR3 loop spans 14 amino acids. CDR1 SGHRS and CDR2 YFSETQ come from the germline V gene. The V gene lost 6 bases and the J gene lost 6 bases, with 18 bases spanning the gap. The CDR3 DNA reads TGCGCCAGCAATGAGGGGGGGCTAAACGCTGAAGCTTTCTTT. This sequence encodes CASNEGGLNAEAFF.

The gene calls are TRBV28 and TRBJ2-5; 7 nucleotides match TRBD2. CDR1 and CDR2 from the germline V gene are MDHEN and SYDVKM. The CDR3 extends over 13 amino acids. Trimming took 6 bases from V and 6 from J; bases not matched to a gene: 7. The CDR3 loop reads CASRLGTMKTQYF. The CDR3 DNA follows: TGTGCCAGCAGACTCGGGACTATGAAGACCCAGTACTTC.

This chain joins TRBV5-1 and TRBJ2-3; tentatively, D is TRBD2 (5 bases). V was pared by 0 bases and J by 2 bases, with 7 bases between. This CDR3 spans 14 amino acids. CDR1 is SGHRS, CDR2 YFSETQ, per germline. CDR3 DNA: TGCGCCAGCAGCTTGGGAGGGCCCACAGATACGCAGTATTTT. Translation: CASSLGGPTDTQYF.

The CDR3 reads CASSRTQPPTYGYTF. The CDR3 bases are TGCGCCAGCAGCCGGACACAGCCGCCCACCTATGGCTACACCTTC. The chain recombines TRBV5-1 with TRBJ1-2; TRBD1 might be the D (5 bases). The CDR3 has 15 amino acids. Trimming took 4 bases from V and 4 from J, leaving 17 bases between them. Germline lookup yields CDR1 SGHRS and CDR2 YFSETQ. The whole variable domain, filled in from reference TRBV5-1 and TRBJ1-2, reads KAGVTQTPRYLIKTRGQQVTLSCSPISGHRSVSWYQQTPGQGLQFLFEYFSETQRNKGNFPGRFSGRQFSNSRSEMNVSTLELGDSALYLCASSRTQPPTYGYTFGSGTRLTVV.

Only a few counts were recorded for this clone. The chain couples TRBV28 to TRBJ1-5; D might be TRBD1 (6 bases). Between the trimmed V and J ends, which lost 6 bases and 9 bases, there was a span of 12 bases. The CDR3 contains 12 residues. Germline CDR1 and CDR2: MDHEN and SYDVKM. The chain's CDR3 is CASRPQGLPQHF. CDR3 bases: TGTGCCAGCAGACCACAGGGTTTGCCCCAGCATTTT.

This clone was seen only once. The chain uses TRBV7-9 and TRBJ2-3; maybe TRBD2 (5 bases). This CDR3 contains 14 residues. Germline CDR1 SEHNR, CDR2 FQNEAQ (reference sequence). Trimming cost V 0 bases and J 4 bases, with 8 bases left between them. In nucleotides, the CDR3 is TGTGCCAGCAGCTTAGCGGAACTAGCAGATACGCAGTATTTT. It yields the protein CASSLAELADTQYF. Full variable domain (remainder filled in from reference TRBV7-9 and TRBJ2-3): DTGVSQNPRHKITKRGQNVTFRCDPISEHNRLYWYRQTLGQGPEFLTYFQNEAQLEKSRLLSDRFSAERPKGSFSTLEIQRTEQGDSAMYLCASSLAELADTQYFGPGTRLTVL.

V is TRBV21-1 and J is TRBJ1-1. TRBV21-1 is described as a pseudogene. CDR3 size: 18 residues. CDR3 DNA sequence: TGTGCCAGCAGCCCCCTGGAGGTAGACCTCGACGAGGGCACTGAAGCTTTCTTT. It is translated as CASSPLEVDLDEGTEAFF.

This chain uses TRBV30 with TRBJ2-1, with TRBD1 matching over 11 bases. Germline V lookup: CDR1 GTSNPN, CDR2 SVGIG (reference sequence). CDR3 length: 14 residues. Trimming took 2 bases from V and 13 from J; bases not matched to a gene: 10. Here the CDR3 DNA reads TGTGCCTGGAGTATCGGACAGGGGGCTATGGTACAGTTCTTC. It codes for CAWSIGQGAMVQFF.

The chain carries TRBV6-5 and TRBJ2-2; 7 nucleotides align to TRBD1. V dropped 2 bases and J dropped 5; count of bases not matched to a gene: 5. CDR3 size: 15 residues. CDR1 MNHEY and CDR2 SVGAGI come from the germline V gene. CDR3 nucleotide sequence: TGTGCCAGCAGTTACGAGACAGGGAGTACCGGGGAGCTGTTTTTT. Amino acid sequence: CASSYETGSTGELFF.

This chain joins TRBV5-4 and TRBJ1-1, with 8 bases aligning to TRBD1. The CDR3 extends over 15 amino acids. The germline V gene encodes CDR1 SGHNT and CDR2 YYREEE (reference sequence). With 4 bases clipped from V and 1 base from J, the junction kept 6 bases outside the gene matches. CDR3 bases: TGTGCCAGCAGCGCGGACAGGGTGGGGAACACTGAAGCTTTCTTT. As protein: CASSADRVGNTEAFF. Full variable domain (remainder filled in from reference TRBV5-4 and TRBJ1-1): ETGVTQSPTHLIKTRGQQVTLRCSSQSGHNTVSWYQQALGQGPQFIFQYYREEENGRGNFPPRFSGLQFPNYSSELNVNALELDDSALYLCASSADRVGNTEAFFGQGTRLTVV.

This clone is a singleton in its sample. The V call is TRBV9, the J call TRBJ2-6; 7 bases are a match to TRBD1. The junction had 13 bases not matched to a gene; V was cut back by 3 bases and J by 4 bases. The germline CDR1 and CDR2 sequences are SGDLS and YYNGEE. The CDR3 totals 18 residues. DNA of the CDR3: TGTGCCAGCAGCGCCCGACAGGGTTGGCGGTCCGGGGCCAACGTCCTGACTTTC. Translated: CASSARQGWRSGANVLTF.

The chain couples TRBV3-1 (or the pseudogene TRBV3-2) to TRBJ1-1; TRBD1 matches at 7 bases. This CDR3 has 14 amino acids. The V and J ends lost 1 base and 7 bases, in that order; junction bases with no gene match: 6. CDR1 is LGHDT, CDR2 YNNKEL, per germline (reference sequence). The CDR3 sequence is CASSQVLWDSEAFF. In DNA, the CDR3 is TGTGCCAGCAGCCAAGTTCTGTGGGACAGTGAAGCTTTCTTT.

This chain connects TRBV6-6 to TRBJ1-5, with D perhaps matching TRBD1 (5 bases). The V and J ends lost 0 bases and 6 bases respectively, with 9 bases between them. The CDR3 loop spans 14 amino acids. Germline CDR1 reads MNHNY; CDR2 reads SVGAGI (reference sequence). The CDR3 DNA reads TGTGCCAGCAGTTACTCGCAGGGTGGTCAGCCCCAGCATTTT. Translating gives CASSYSQGGQPQHF.

The chain joins TRBV10-2 to TRBJ1-2; D might be TRBD1 (6 bases). The CDR3 length is 14 residues. Per germline, CDR1 WSHSY and CDR2 SAAADI. V lost 0 bases and J lost 2, with 7 bases in between. The CDR3 is CASSESGTNYGYTF. CDR3 nucleotide sequence: TGCGCCAGCAGTGAGTCAGGGACAAACTATGGCTACACCTTC.

Here the CDR3 DNA reads TGTGCCAGCAGTGACTGGCAGGACTTCAGCAATCAGCCCCAGCATTTT. Translation gives CASSDWQDFSNQPQHF. This chain links TRBV2 with TRBJ1-5; D remains ambiguous. The CDR3 contains 16 residues. CDR1 is SNHLY and CDR2 is FYNNEI in the germline V gene. V lost 3 bases, J lost 1 base, and 13 bases lay in between.

This chain connects TRBV28 to TRBJ2-7; tentatively, D is TRBD1 (5 bases). V lost 1 base and J lost 1, with 14 bases in between. The germline V gene has CDR1 MDHEN and CDR2 SYDVKM. This CDR3 has 16 residues. CDR3 nucleotides: TGTGCCAGCAGTTTATCATCGGCAGGGTCTTCCTACGAGCAGTACTTC. Translating gives CASSLSSAGSSYEQYF.

The chain carries TRBV6-5 and TRBJ2-3, with 7 bases that match TRBD2. Per the germline V gene, CDR1 is MNHEY and CDR2 is SVGAGI. CDR3 length: 14 amino acids. Germline trimming cut 7 bases from V and 2 bases from J; bases unmatched to any gene: 6. The CDR3 region is CASNLAGATDTQYF. CDR3 sequence (DNA): TGTGCCAGCAATCTTGCGGGAGCCACAGATACGCAGTATTTT.

This clone was observed once. The chain links TRBV28 to TRBJ1-1; D may be TRBD1 (6 bases). Germline values: CDR1 MDHEN, CDR2 SYDVKM. Trimming took 8 bases from V and 4 from J, leaving 14 bases between them. The CDR3 is made up of 13 amino acids. In DNA form, the CDR3 reads TGTGCCAGCCCTCCCAGGGGTAGCACTGAAGCTTTCTTT. Its protein product is CASPPRGSTEAFF.

The J gene is TRBJ2-7, the V gene TRBV4-1, with D possibly TRBD1 on 6 matching bases. Germline lookup yields CDR1 MGHRA and CDR2 YSYEKL. This CDR3 is built from 15 residues. The germline V and J ends were trimmed by 0 bases and 4 bases, with 13 bases remaining between them. CDR3 in DNA: TGCGCCAGCAGCCAAGATATGGCAGGGGTTTACGAGCAGTACGTC. Its protein is CASSQDMAGVYEQYV.

V is TRBV6-2 or TRBV6-3 and J is TRBJ2-5; a possible D gene is TRBD1 (6 bases). Germline V CDR1 and CDR2: MNHEY, SVGEGT. The CDR3 contains 14 residues. Trimming removed 2 bases at V and 2 bases at J, with 9 bases between. Written as DNA, the CDR3 is TGTGCCAGCAGTTACGCTGGACAGCAAGAGACCCAGTACTTC. Translated, it gives CASSYAGQQETQYF.